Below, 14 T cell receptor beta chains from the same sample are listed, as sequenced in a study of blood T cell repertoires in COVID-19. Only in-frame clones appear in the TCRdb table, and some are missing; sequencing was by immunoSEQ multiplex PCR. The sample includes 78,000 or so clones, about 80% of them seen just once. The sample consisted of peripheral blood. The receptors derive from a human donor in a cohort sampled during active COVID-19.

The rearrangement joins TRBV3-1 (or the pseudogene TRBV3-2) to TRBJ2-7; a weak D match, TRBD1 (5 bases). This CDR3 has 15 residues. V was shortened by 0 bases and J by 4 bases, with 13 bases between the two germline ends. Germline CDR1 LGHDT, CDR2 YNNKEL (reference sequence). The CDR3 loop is CASSQEGRAPYEQYF. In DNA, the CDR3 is TGTGCCAGCAGCCAAGAGGGCAGGGCACCATACGAGCAGTACTTC.

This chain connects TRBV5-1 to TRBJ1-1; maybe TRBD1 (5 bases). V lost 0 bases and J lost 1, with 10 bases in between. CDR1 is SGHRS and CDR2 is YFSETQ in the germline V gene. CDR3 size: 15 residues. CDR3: CASSLASTANTEAFF. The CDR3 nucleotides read TGCGCCAGCAGCTTGGCCTCGACAGCGAACACTGAAGCTTTCTTT.

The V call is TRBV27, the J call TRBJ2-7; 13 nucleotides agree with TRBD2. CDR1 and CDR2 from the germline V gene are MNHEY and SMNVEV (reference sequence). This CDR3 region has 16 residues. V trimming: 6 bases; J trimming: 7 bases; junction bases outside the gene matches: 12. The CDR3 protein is CASRKLGGTSGTEQYF. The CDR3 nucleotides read TGTGCCAGCAGGAAACTAGGAGGGACTAGCGGGACAGAGCAGTACTTC.

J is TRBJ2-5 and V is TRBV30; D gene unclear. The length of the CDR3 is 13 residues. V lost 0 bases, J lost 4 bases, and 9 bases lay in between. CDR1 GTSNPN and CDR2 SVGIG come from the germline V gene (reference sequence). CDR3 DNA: TGTGCCTGGAGTGTACTTTATGGAGAGACCCAGTACTTC. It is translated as CAWSVLYGETQYF.

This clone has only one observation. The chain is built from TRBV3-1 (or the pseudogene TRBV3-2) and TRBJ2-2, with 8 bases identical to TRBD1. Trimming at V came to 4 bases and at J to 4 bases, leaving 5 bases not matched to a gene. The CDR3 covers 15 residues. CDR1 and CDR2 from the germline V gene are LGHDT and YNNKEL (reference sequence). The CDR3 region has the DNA TGTGCCAGCAGCCTTCAGGGGGCGAGCACCGGGGAGCTGTTTTTT. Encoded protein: CASSLQGASTGELFF.

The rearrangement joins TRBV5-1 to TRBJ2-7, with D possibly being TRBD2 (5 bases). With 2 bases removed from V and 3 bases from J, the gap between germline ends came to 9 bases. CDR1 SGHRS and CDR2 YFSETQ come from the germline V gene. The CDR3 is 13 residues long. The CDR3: CASSFEGYYEQYF. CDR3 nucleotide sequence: TGCGCCAGCAGCTTTGAGGGTTACTACGAGCAGTACTTC.

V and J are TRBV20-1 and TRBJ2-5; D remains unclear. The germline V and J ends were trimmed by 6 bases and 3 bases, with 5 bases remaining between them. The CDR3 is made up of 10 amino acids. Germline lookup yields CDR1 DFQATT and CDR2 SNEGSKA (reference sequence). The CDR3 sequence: CSAFKETQYF. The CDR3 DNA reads TGCAGTGCCTTTAAAGAGACCCAGTACTTC.

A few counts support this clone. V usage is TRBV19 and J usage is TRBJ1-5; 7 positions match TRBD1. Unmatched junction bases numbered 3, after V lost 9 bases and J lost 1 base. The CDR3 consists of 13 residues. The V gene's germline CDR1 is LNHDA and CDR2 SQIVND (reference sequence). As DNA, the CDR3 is TGTGCCAGCGGGGGACAGAGCAATCAGCCCCAGCATTTT. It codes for CASGGQSNQPQHF.

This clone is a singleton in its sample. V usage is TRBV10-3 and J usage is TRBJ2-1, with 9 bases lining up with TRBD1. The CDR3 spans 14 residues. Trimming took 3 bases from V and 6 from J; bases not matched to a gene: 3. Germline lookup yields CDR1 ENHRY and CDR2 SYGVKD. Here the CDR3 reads CAISDGTGFNEQFF. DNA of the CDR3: TGTGCCATCAGTGATGGGACAGGGTTCAATGAGCAGTTCTTC.

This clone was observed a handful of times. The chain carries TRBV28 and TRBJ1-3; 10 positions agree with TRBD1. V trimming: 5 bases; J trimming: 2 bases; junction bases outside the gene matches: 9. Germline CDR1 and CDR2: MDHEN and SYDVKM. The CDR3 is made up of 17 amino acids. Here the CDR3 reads CASSGSDRGQAGNTIYF. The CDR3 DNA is TGTGCCAGCAGTGGATCCGACAGGGGGCAGGCTGGAAACACCATATATTTT. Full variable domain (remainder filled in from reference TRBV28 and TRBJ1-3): DVKVTQSSRYLVKRTGEKVFLECVQDMDHENMFWYRQDPGLGLRLIYFSYDVKMKEKGDIPEGYSVSREKKERFSLILESASTNQTSMYLCASSGSDRGQAGNTIYFGEGSWLTVV.

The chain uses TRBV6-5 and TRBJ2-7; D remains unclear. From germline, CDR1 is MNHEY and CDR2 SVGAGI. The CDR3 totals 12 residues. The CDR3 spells CASSPPPVNSEV. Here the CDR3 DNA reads TGTGCCAGCAGCCCACCACCGGTGAATAGTGAAGTC.

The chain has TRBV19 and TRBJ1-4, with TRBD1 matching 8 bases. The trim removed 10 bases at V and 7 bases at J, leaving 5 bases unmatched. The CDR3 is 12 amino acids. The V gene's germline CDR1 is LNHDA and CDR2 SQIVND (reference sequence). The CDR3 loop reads CATHGQGEKLFF. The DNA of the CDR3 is TGTGCCACCCACGGACAGGGTGAAAAACTGTTTTTT. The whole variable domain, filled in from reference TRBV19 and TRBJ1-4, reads DGGITQSPKYLFRKEGQNVTLSCEQNLNHDAMYWYRQDPGQGLRLIYYSQIVNDFQKGDIAEGYSVSREKKESFPLTVTSAQKNPTAFYLCATHGQGEKLFFGSGTQLSVL.

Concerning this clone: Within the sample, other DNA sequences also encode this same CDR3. CDR3 protein: CAWSRDRPYGYTF. The CDR3 DNA reads as TGTGCCTGGAGCCGGGACAGGCCCTATGGCTACACCTTC. This chain joins TRBV30 and TRBJ1-2; 8 nucleotides agree with TRBD1. The V gene end was trimmed by 3 bases and the J gene end by 4 bases; junction bases not matched to a gene: 4. The CDR3 consists of 13 residues. The V gene's germline CDR1 is GTSNPN and CDR2 SVGIG (reference sequence).

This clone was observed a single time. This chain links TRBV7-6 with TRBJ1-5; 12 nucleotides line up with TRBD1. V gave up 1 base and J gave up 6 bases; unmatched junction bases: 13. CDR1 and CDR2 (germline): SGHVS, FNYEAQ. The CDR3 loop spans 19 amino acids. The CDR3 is CASSLEAGQGAGMGQPQHF. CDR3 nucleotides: TGTGCCAGCAGCTTAGAGGCGGGACAGGGGGCCGGAATGGGTCAGCCCCAGCATTTT.